This T cell receptor beta chain was identified in a study of cytomegalovirus exposure and HLA in healthy donors. Overall study results and limits: Productive rates of about 87% or about 30% were seen for most TCR beta V segments in an earlier analysis.

PCR amplification relied on 60 Vbeta primers (plus 13 Jbeta primers). Sequenced by immunoSEQ multiplex PCR; TCRdb stores in-frame clones only, minus some. The sample yields 50,000 to 60,000 clones, about four fifths seen once. The germline CDR1 and CDR2 sequences are MNHNY and SVGAGI (reference sequence). The V gene end was trimmed by 6 bases and the J gene end by 6 bases; junction bases not matched to a gene: 8. The CDR3 length is 14 residues. Details on this clone: Its specificity is not known.

The sequencing sample was made of PBMCs. The V call is TRBV6-6, the J call TRBJ1-2; 9 bases fit TRBD1. This TCR was recovered from a female donor in good health and CMV-seronegative. CDR3 loop: CASSLRTGVNGYTF. CDR3 sequence (DNA): TGTGCCAGCAGCCTCCGGACAGGGGTAAATGGCTACACCTTC.